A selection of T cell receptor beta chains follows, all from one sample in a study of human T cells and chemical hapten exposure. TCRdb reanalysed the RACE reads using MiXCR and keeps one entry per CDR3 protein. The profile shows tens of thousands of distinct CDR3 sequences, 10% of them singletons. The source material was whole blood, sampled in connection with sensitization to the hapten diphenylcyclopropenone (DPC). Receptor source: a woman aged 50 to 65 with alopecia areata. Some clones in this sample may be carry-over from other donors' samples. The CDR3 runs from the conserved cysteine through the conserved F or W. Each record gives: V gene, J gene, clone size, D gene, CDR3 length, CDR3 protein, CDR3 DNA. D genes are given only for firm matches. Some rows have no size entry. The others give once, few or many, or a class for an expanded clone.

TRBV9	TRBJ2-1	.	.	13	CASSVAVYNEQFF	TGTGCCAGCAGCGTAGCGGTCTACAATGAGCAGTTCTTC
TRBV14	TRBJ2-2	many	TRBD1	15	CASSPRRTGSGELFF	TGTGCCAGCAGCCCGCGACGGACAGGGAGCGGGGAGCTGTTTTTT
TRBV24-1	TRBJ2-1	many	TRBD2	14	CATSAGGSYNEQFF	TGTGCCACCAGTGCGGGAGGCTCCTACAATGAGCAGTTCTTC
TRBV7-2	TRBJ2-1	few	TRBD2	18	CASSSGTSGRATYNEQFF	TGTGCCAGCAGCTCCGGGACTAGCGGGAGGGCAACCTACAATGAGCAGTTCTTC
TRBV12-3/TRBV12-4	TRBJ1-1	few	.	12	CASNLRAGKAFF	TGTGCCAGCAACCTGCGCGCGGGGAAAGCTTTCTTT
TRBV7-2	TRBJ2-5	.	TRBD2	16	CASSLELAAVQETQYF	TGTGCCAGCAGCCTCGAACTAGCGGCAGTCCAAGAGACCCAGTACTTC
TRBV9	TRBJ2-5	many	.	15	CASSVGVNGIGTQYF	TGTGCCAGCAGCGTAGGAGTGAACGGGATAGGGACCCAGTACTTC
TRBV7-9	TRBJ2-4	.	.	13	CAGSFSFGRDQYF	TGTGCCGGCAGCTTCAGCTTCGGACGAGACCAGTACTTC
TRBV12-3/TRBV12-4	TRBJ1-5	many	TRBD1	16	CASTRTGGRANQPQHF	TGTGCCAGCACTCGGACAGGGGGCAGGGCAAATCAGCCCCAGCATTTT
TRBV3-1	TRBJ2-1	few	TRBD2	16	CASSQDPPSGYNEQFF	TGTGCCAGCAGCCAAGACCCCCCTAGCGGTTACAATGAGCAGTTCTTC
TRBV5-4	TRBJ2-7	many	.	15	CASSPGGQLFYEQYF	TGTGCCAGCAGCCCCGGAGGACAGCTTTTCTACGAGCAGTACTTC
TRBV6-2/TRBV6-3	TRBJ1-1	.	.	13	CASRTDGNTEAFF	TGTGCCAGCAGAACGGACGGGAACACTGAAGCTTTCTTT
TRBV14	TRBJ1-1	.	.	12	CASSHRATEAFF	TGTGCCAGCAGCCACAGGGCCACTGAAGCTTTCTTT
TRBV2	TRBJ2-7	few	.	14	CASKLGTHPHEQYF	TGTGCCAGCAAATTGGGGACCCATCCTCACGAGCAGTACTTC
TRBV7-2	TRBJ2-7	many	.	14	CASSSPRARYEQYF	TGTGCCAGCAGCTCCCCGCGGGCCAGGTACGAGCAGTACTTC